This TCR beta chain comes out of a study of cytomegalovirus exposure and HLA in healthy donors. On the study more broadly: T cells numbering around 190 million yielded fewer than 140 million unique TCR beta sequences in an earlier analysis. The study, taken as a whole, reports: A later analysis showed that HLA-associated TCR beta chains had undergone more clonal expansion than equally common others. Prior analysis indicated that the majority of TCR beta V segments exhibited productivity approximately 87% or approximately 30% of the time. The authors listed 164 TCR beta chains as cytomegalovirus-associated.

The primer mix had 60 Vbeta and 13 Jbeta primers. Sequencing used immunoSEQ multiplex PCR; TCRdb keeps in-frame clones, though not all of them. The sample comprises 95,000 to 150,000 clones, approximately 83% of which are singletons, and more than 3.5% rests with the top ten. CDR1 is SGHVS, CDR2 FQNEAQ, per germline. The CDR3 has 16 residues. For this clone: The antigen is undetermined.

The specimen was PBMCs. This chain connects TRBV7-8 to TRBJ2-5, with D hard to call. The end of the DNA fits TRBJ2-7 better, so the J call may be wrong. The sequence derives from a woman in her thirties or forties in good health and CMV-seropositive. The CDR3 spells CASSLPGLRSSYEQYF. The CDR3 nucleotides are TGTGCCAGCAGCTTACCCGGGTTAAGGAGCTCCTACGAGCAGTACTTC.